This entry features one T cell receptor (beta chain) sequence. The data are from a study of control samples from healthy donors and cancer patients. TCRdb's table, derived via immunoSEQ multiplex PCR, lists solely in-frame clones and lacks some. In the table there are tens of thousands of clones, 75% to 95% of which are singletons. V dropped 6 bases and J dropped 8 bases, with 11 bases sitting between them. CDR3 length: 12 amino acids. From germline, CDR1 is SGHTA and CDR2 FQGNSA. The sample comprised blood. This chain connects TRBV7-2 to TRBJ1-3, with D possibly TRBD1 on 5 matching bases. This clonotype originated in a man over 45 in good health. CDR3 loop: CASSSGGYTIYF. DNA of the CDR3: TGTGCCAGCAGTTCTGGGGGGTACACCATATATTTT.